These 29 T cell receptor beta chains originate from one sample sequenced in a study of identical twins. One entry per CDR3 protein, called by TCRdb with MiXCR from the 5' RACE reads. The table records 420,000 or so distinct CDR3 sequences, 15% to 20% of them present only once. Sequenced input: naive T cells sorted from blood. These receptors all stem from a man in his fifties in good health.

The V and J genes are TRBV7-8 and TRBJ2-1, with a possible D match to TRBD1 (5 bases). Looked up from germline, CDR1 is SGHVS and CDR2 is FQNEAQ. The CDR3 is 16 amino acids. V was cut by 2 bases and J by 2 bases, with 13 bases left in between. In DNA form, the CDR3 reads TGTGCCAGCAGCTTAAATCTCGACAGTCCCTACAATGAGCAGTTCTTC. Amino acid sequence: CASSLNLDSPYNEQFF.

The gene calls are TRBV14 and TRBJ2-7; TRBD1 aligns across 8 bases. The CDR3 totals 14 residues. Per germline, CDR1 SGHDN and CDR2 FVKESK. V lost 5 bases, J lost 5 bases, and 8 bases stayed unmatched. CDR3 loop: CASSGQGALHEQYF. The DNA for the CDR3 is TGTGCCAGCAGCGGACAGGGAGCGCTGCACGAGCAGTACTTC.

This clonotype has a count of ten or more. The V gene is TRBV20-1, the J gene TRBJ2-2, with D perhaps matching TRBD2 (6 bases). Germline V gene lookup returns CDR1 DFQATT and CDR2 SNEGSKA (reference sequence). The CDR3 is 13 amino acids. Trimming removed 6 bases from V and 1 base from J, with 9 bases in between. The CDR3 protein is CSAGGENTGELFF. In nucleotides, the CDR3 is TGCAGTGCCGGCGGGGAGAACACCGGGGAGCTGTTTTTT.

The chain recombines TRBV7-2 with TRBJ2-2, with unresolved D. The CDR3 length is 16 residues. Trimming removed 1 base from V and 5 bases from J, with 14 bases in between. CDR1 is SGHTA, CDR2 FQGNSA, per germline. Here the CDR3 DNA reads TGTGCCAGCAGCTTAGTGAACTTTGGGAATACCGGGGAGCTGTTTTTT. Its protein product is CASSLVNFGNTGELFF.

This clonotype has just a few counts. The rearrangement links TRBV6-2 or TRBV6-3 to TRBJ1-1; 9 bases align to TRBD1. This CDR3 has 21 residues. Trimming cost V 7 bases and J 3 bases; bases outside gene matches: 27. The V gene's germline CDR1 is MNHEY and CDR2 SVGEGT. Here the CDR3 reads CASTSRGTGIGWGAPDTEAFF. CDR3 DNA: TGTGCCAGCACCTCCCGCGGGACAGGGATAGGGTGGGGGGCGCCGGACACTGAAGCTTTCTTT.

The J gene is TRBJ1-2, the V gene TRBV7-9; D not certain. The germline V gene encodes CDR1 SEHNR and CDR2 FQNEAQ (reference sequence). This CDR3 has 14 amino acids. V was clipped by 2 bases and J by 4 bases, with 11 bases between them. The CDR3 loop reads CASSLIASGYGYTF. The DNA of the CDR3 is TGTGCCAGCAGCTTAATAGCGTCCGGCTATGGCTACACCTTC. The full variable domain, its missing parts supplied by reference TRBV7-9 and TRBJ1-2, is DTGVSQNPRHKITKRGQNVTFRCDPISEHNRLYWYRQTLGQGPEFLTYFQNEAQLEKSRLLSDRFSAERPKGSFSTLEIQRTEQGDSAMYLCASSLIASGYGYTFGSGTRLTVV.

This clonotype was counted a few times. A much larger clonotype is one base distant, so this may be a read error. CDR3 protein: CATSRDPKQPQHF. The CDR3, as DNA: TGTGCCACCAGCAGAGATCCAAAGCAGCCCCAGCATTTT. The chain couples TRBV15 to TRBJ1-5; D gene unclear. Germline loops: CDR1 LNHNV, CDR2 YYDKDF (reference sequence). The CDR3 sequence is 13 residues long. With 0 bases removed from V and 7 bases from J, the gap between germline ends came to 7 bases.

The table lists this clonotype with many counts. The CDR3 sequence: CASRPRPAYNEQFF. The CDR3 DNA sequence: TGTGCCAGCAGACCCCGTCCGGCCTACAATGAGCAGTTCTTC. This chain uses TRBV6-1 with TRBJ2-1; no clear D gene. The CDR3 covers 14 residues. Trimming stripped 6 bases from V and 2 bases from J, with 11 bases between. The germline V gene encodes CDR1 MNHNS and CDR2 SASEGT.

The table lists this clonotype with many counts. The chain uses TRBV5-1 and TRBJ2-3; the match to TRBD2 covers 8 bases. V dropped 0 bases and J dropped 4; count of bases not matched to a gene: 1. CDR3 length equals 14 residues. CDR1 is SGHRS, CDR2 YFSETQ, per germline. This chain's CDR3 is CASSLEREPDTQYF. CDR3 bases: TGCGCCAGCAGCTTGGAGCGGGAGCCAGATACGCAGTATTTT.

The chain combines TRBV12-3 or TRBV12-4 with TRBJ2-2, with D possibly matching TRBD2 (6 bases). Trimming left V 10 bases short and J 5 bases short, with 17 bases between. The CDR3 sequence is 14 residues long. The CDR3 nucleotides are TGTGCCATCCCGACAACGGGAGTAACCGGGGAGCTGTTTTTT. It specifies CAIPTTGVTGELFF.

Many counts were recorded for this clonotype. V usage is TRBV4-3 and J usage is TRBJ1-6; D remains ambiguous. Trimming removed 3 bases from V and 11 bases from J, with 11 bases in between. The germline V gene has CDR1 LGHNA and CDR2 YSLEER. The CDR3 sequence is 13 residues long. The CDR3 DNA sequence: TGCGCCAGCAGCCAGGGCCCAAGGGCACCCCTCCACTTT. Encoded protein: CASSQGPRAPLHF.

This clonotype was detected many times. The chain is built from TRBV5-1 and TRBJ2-2; D unresolved. CDR1 is SGHRS and CDR2 is YFSETQ in the germline V gene. The CDR3 length is 15 residues. Trimming shortened V by 6 bases and J by 2 bases, and 14 bases separated the two germline ends. CDR3 region: CASNRAEENTGELFF. As DNA, the CDR3 is TGCGCCAGCAACAGAGCAGAAGAAAACACCGGGGAGCTGTTTTTT. The full variable domain, completed using reference TRBV5-1 and TRBJ2-2, is KAGVTQTPRYLIKTRGQQVTLSCSPISGHRSVSWYQQTPGQGLQFLFEYFSETQRNKGNFPGRFSGRQFSNSRSEMNVSTLELGDSALYLCASNRAEENTGELFFGEGSRLTVL.

The chain recombines TRBV6-4 with TRBJ2-5, with 8 bases lining up with TRBD1. V shed 6 bases, J shed 7 bases, and the junction held 7 bases outside the gene matches. Germline assignment: CDR1 MRHNA and CDR2 SNTAGT. This CDR3 region has 13 residues. This CDR3 reads CASSATGAGTQYF. CDR3 in DNA: TGTGCCAGCAGCGCGACAGGGGCCGGGACCCAGTACTTC.

CDR3 DNA sequence: TGTGCCAGCAGCCAACTCGGGACAGGGAGAGAGACCCAGTACTTC. It is translated as CASSQLGTGRETQYF. V gene TRBV3-1 combines with J gene TRBJ2-5; 9 bases agree with TRBD1. The CDR3 is made up of 15 amino acids. With 2 bases clipped from V and 4 bases from J, the junction kept 5 bases outside the gene matches. Germline V CDR1 and CDR2: LGHDT, YNNKEL (reference sequence).

The J gene is TRBJ2-5, the V gene TRBV9; D remains unclear. The CDR3 has 15 residues. The germline CDR1 and CDR2 sequences are SGDLS and YYNGEE. The ends were cut back, 3 bases at V and 4 bases at J, with 16 bases in the middle. The CDR3 region has the DNA TGTGCCAGCAGCGGCATTAGGGCCAGTGGAGAGACCCAGTACTTC. This codes for CASSGIRASGETQYF.

V and J are TRBV7-9 and TRBJ2-7; perhaps TRBD2 as D (5 bases). V lost 1 base, J lost 5 bases, and 12 bases lay in between. The CDR3 loop spans 14 amino acids. CDR1 and CDR2 (germline): SEHNR, FQNEAQ (reference sequence). CDR3 nucleotide sequence: TGTGCCAGCAGCTTAGGAGGGAGTAAACACGAGCAGTACTTC. Translating it yields CASSLGGSKHEQYF.

The sample holds a few counts of this clonotype. V and J are TRBV20-1 and TRBJ2-3; D is unclear. Germline loops: CDR1 DFQATT, CDR2 SNEGSKA (reference sequence). The CDR3 loop spans 14 amino acids. With 5 bases removed from V and 0 bases from J, the gap between germline ends came to 12 bases. The CDR3 region is CSAYTVSSTDTQYF. CDR3 sequence (DNA): TGCAGTGCTTACACCGTCTCTAGCACAGATACGCAGTATTTT.

J is TRBJ2-1 and V is TRBV10-3, with D possibly called TRBD1 or TRBD2 (6 bases each). V gave up 2 bases and J gave up 0 bases, with 14 bases separating them. This CDR3 spans 17 amino acids. Germline lookup yields CDR1 ENHRY and CDR2 SYGVKD. CDR3 region: CAISEAGHHSSYNEQFF. The CDR3 DNA follows: TGTGCCATCAGTGAGGCGGGACATCACAGCTCCTACAATGAGCAGTTCTTC.

The table lists this clonotype with a few counts. The gene calls are TRBV6-2 or TRBV6-3 and TRBJ2-7; maybe TRBD1 (6 bases). The germline gives CDR1 MNHEY, CDR2 SVGEGT. The CDR3 has 14 residues. The V and J ends lost 6 bases and 3 bases respectively, with 15 bases between them. The DNA of the CDR3 is TGTGCCAGCAGAGGGACAAGGGAACGCTACGAGCAGTACTTC. This codes for CASRGTRERYEQYF.

The chain employs TRBV30 and TRBJ2-1; 7 bases align to TRBD1. Losses at the gene ends were 8 bases for V and 2 bases for J; bases not matched to a gene: 15. The CDR3 sequence is 16 residues long. CDR1 and CDR2 from the germline V gene are GTSNPN and SVGIG (reference sequence). The CDR3 is CALTGVAQRTYNEQFF. CDR3 bases: TGTGCCCTTACAGGGGTAGCCCAACGGACCTACAATGAGCAGTTCTTC.

The V call is TRBV15, the J call TRBJ2-7; 9 bases are shared with TRBD1. V was clipped by 4 bases and J by 5 bases; unmatched bases: 3. The CDR3 consists of 13 residues. Germline CDR1 and CDR2: LNHNV and YYDKDF (reference sequence). The CDR3 loop reads CATSTQGAHEQYF. The CDR3 DNA is TGTGCCACCAGCACACAGGGGGCCCACGAGCAGTACTTC.

The chain employs TRBV4-3 and TRBJ2-1; the D call may be TRBD1 or TRBD2 (5 bases each). The CDR3 has 16 residues. The germline gives CDR1 LGHNA, CDR2 YSLEER. Between the trimmed V and J ends, which lost 0 bases and 4 bases, there was a span of 13 bases. CDR3 residues: CASSQENRGTYNEQFF. DNA for the CDR3: TGCGCCAGCAGCCAAGAGAACCGGGGCACTTACAATGAGCAGTTCTTC.

This clonotype was detected only a few times. The rearrangement joins TRBV9 to TRBJ2-5; D remains ambiguous. Germline CDR1 is SGDLS and CDR2 is YYNGEE. CDR3 size: 15 residues. V gave up 4 bases and J gave up 0 bases, with 13 bases separating them. CDR3 sequence reads: CASSKDPQYQETQYF. The CDR3 region has the DNA TGTGCCAGCAGCAAGGACCCTCAGTACCAAGAGACCCAGTACTTC.

A note on this clonotype: A much more abundant neighbour one base away suggests this may be a read error. This rearrangement joins TRBV10-3 to TRBJ2-1; D unclear. The CDR3 length is 15 residues. V was trimmed by 0 bases and J by 0 bases, leaving 6 bases between them. Germline CDR1 and CDR2: ENHRY and SYGVKD. The CDR3 sequence: CAISESVSSYNEQFF. The CDR3 nucleotides read TGTGCCATCAGTGAGTCTGTTAGCTCCTACAATGAGCAGTTCTTC.

There are many counts of this clonotype. The chain combines TRBV20-1 with TRBJ2-2; 8 bases fit TRBD1. The trim removed 1 base at V and 2 bases at J, leaving 6 bases unmatched. The CDR3 length is 16 residues. Germline V CDR1 and CDR2: DFQATT, SNEGSKA (reference sequence). The CDR3 coding sequence is TGCAGTGCTAGAGGGGCAGGGGGCGACAACACCGGGGAGCTGTTTTTT. Translated: CSARGAGGDNTGELFF.

This clonotype was detected many times. V and J are TRBV29-1 and TRBJ1-2, with 9 positions matching TRBD1. CDR3 length: 12 residues. V trimming: 6 bases; J trimming: 6 bases; junction bases outside the gene matches: 5. Per the germline V gene, CDR1 is SQVTM and CDR2 is ANQGSEA. The CDR3 DNA reads TGCAGCGTAACAGGGGGCGGTGATGGCTACACCTTC. Translation: CSVTGGGDGYTF.

This clonotype was seen at least ten times. The chain has TRBV10-3 and TRBJ2-7, with D possibly TRBD1 on 6 matching bases. The CDR3 is 14 amino acids. Trimming took off 2 bases at V and 3 bases at J, with 11 bases between the two ends. Germline values: CDR1 ENHRY, CDR2 SYGVKD. The CDR3 reads CAISEGQYGYEQYF. The DNA for the CDR3 is TGTGCCATCAGTGAGGGACAGTACGGCTACGAGCAGTACTTC.

The rearrangement uses TRBV29-1 and TRBJ2-2, with D perhaps TRBD1 or TRBD2 (5 bases each). The germline V gene has CDR1 SQVTM and CDR2 ANQGSEA. V lost 3 bases and J 1 base, leaving 9 bases between the germline ends. The CDR3 sequence is 14 residues long. The CDR3 spells CSVDERGNTGELFF. The CDR3 region has the DNA TGCAGCGTTGATGAGAGGGGGAACACCGGGGAGCTGTTTTTT.

In this sample, this clonotype turned up a few times. The chain links TRBV15 to TRBJ2-7; D perhaps matches TRBD1 (6 bases). Trimming left V 0 bases short and J 7 bases short, with 7 bases between. Germline CDR1 reads LNHNV; CDR2 reads YYDKDF (reference sequence). The CDR3 spans 12 residues. CDR3 DNA sequence: TGTGCCACCAGCAGAGAACAGGGTGAGCAGTACTTC. This translates into CATSREQGEQYF.